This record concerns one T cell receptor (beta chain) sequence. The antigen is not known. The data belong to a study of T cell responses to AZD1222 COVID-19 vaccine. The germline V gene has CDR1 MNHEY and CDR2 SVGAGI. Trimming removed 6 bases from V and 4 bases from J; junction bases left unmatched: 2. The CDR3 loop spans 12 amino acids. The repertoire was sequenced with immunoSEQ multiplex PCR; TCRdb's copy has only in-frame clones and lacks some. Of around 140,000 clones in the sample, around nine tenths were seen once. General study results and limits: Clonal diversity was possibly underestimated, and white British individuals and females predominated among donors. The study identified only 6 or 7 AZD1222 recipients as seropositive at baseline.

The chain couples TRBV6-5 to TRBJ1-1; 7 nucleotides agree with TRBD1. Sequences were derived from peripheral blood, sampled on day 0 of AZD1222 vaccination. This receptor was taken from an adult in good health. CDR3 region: CASRQGFTEAFF. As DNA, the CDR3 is TGTGCCAGCAGACAGGGGTTCACTGAAGCTTTCTTT.